This T cell receptor (beta chain) was retrieved from a study of regulatory dendritic cells for organ transplantation. Study overall: Regulatory dendritic cells were monocyte-derived, receiving vitamin D3 on days 0 and 4 and IL-10 on day 4.

J lost 7 bases, V lost 6 bases, and 17 bases had no gene match. CDR3 length equals 16 residues. Germline CDR1 reads SQVTM; CDR2 reads ANQGSEA. A note on this clone: The antigen is undetermined.

Data came from immunoSEQ multiplex PCR; TCRdb stores just in-frame clones and leaves some out. This repertoire shows around 20,000 clones, around 85% found once; its top ten account for 0.6% to 0.8%. Allogeneic regulatory or mature dendritic cells were co-cultured for less than 6 days with CFSE-labeled sorted T cells at 1:10. The sequencing input was naive CD4+ T cells from blood cultured with regulatory dendritic cells. The subset was: CD45RA+ naive T cells. The rearrangement joins TRBV29-1 to TRBJ2-2; 7 bases are a match to TRBD2. This sequence was found in a human donor in good health. This CDR3 reads CSVQPLGTILGGELFF. Here the CDR3 DNA reads TGCAGCGTCCAACCCCTAGGGACTATTTTGGGCGGGGAGCTGTTTTTT.